Sequencing of this TCR beta chain was carried out in a study of blood T cells in healthy people across ages. Of note for this clonotype: Antigen: not known.

Extraction of total RNA produced a minimum of 6 micrograms from each sample. Study results and caveats: Long-lived donors exceeded aged donors in naive CD4+ cells and diversity. It was held that the diversity estimates obtained from one million T cells were underestimates.

The ends were cut back, 7 bases at V and 6 bases at J, with 19 bases in the middle. CDR3 length: 16 residues. Per the germline V gene, CDR1 is MNHEY and CDR2 is SMNVEV (reference sequence). With a J-beta primer mix and a sample-barcoded 5' primer, a second PCR ran 7 to 11 cycles. TCRdb fed the 5' RACE reads into MiXCR, producing one record per CDR3 protein. The sample includes just over 1 million distinct CDR3 sequences, more than 35% seen only once; the top ten take approximately 19%. The sequencing input was blood. This clonotype originated in a woman aged 60-75 years in good health. The chain couples TRBV27 to TRBJ1-6, with D possibly matching TRBD1 (5 bases). The CDR3 spells CASNAQAERRNSPLHF. CDR3 nucleotide sequence: TGTGCCAGCAATGCACAGGCAGAGAGACGTAATTCACCCCTCCACTTT.